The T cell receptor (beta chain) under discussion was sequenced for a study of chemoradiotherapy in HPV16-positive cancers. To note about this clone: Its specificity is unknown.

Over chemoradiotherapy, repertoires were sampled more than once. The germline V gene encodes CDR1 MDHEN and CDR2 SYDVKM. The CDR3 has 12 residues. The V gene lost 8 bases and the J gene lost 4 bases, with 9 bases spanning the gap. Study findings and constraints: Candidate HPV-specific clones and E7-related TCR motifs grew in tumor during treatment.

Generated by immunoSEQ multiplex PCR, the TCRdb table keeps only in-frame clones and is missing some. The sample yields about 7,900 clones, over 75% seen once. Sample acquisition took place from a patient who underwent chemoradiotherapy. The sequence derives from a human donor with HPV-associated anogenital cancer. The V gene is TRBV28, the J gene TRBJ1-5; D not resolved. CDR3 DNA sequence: TGTGCCAGCTATGTGGGGAATCAGCCCCAGCATTTT. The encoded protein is CASYVGNQPQHF. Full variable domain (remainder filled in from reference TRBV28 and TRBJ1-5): DVKVTQSSRYLVKRTGEKVFLECVQDMDHENMFWYRQDPGLGLRLIYFSYDVKMKEKGDIPEGYSVSREKKERFSLILESASTNQTSMYLCASYVGNQPQHFGDGTRLSIL.